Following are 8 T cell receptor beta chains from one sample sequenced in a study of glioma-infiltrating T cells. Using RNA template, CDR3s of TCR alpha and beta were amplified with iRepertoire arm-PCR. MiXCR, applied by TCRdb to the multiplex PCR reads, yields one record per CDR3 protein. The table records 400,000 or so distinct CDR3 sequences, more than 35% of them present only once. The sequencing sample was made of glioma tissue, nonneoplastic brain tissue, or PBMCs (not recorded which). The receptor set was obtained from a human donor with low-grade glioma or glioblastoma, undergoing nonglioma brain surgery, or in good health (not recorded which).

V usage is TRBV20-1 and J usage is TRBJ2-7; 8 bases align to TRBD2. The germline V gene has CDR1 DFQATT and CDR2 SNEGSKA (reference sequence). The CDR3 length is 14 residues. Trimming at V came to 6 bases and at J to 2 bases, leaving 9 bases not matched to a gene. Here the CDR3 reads CSARGGESTYEQYF. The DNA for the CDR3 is TGCAGTGCCCGGGGGGGGGAGAGTACCTACGAGCAGTACTTC.

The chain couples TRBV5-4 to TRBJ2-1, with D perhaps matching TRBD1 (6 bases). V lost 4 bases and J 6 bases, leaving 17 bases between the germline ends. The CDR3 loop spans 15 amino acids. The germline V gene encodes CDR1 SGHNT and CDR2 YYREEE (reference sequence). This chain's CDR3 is CASSAFLDRGNEQFF. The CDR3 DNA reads TGTGCCAGCAGCGCGTTTTTGGACAGAGGCAATGAGCAGTTCTTC.

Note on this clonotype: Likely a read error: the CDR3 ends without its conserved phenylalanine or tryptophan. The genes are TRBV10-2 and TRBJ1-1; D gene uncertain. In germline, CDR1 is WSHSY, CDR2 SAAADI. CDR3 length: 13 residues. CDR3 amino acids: CASNQPSGTEAFL. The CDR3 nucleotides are TGTGCCAGCAATCAGCCTAGTGGCACTGAAGCTTTCTTA.

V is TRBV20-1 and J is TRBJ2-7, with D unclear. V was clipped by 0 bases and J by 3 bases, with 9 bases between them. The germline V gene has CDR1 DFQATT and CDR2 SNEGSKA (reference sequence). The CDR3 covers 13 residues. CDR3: CSARDPLRYEQYF. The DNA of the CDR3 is TGCAGTGCTAGAGATCCCCTCCGCTACGAGCAGTACTTC.

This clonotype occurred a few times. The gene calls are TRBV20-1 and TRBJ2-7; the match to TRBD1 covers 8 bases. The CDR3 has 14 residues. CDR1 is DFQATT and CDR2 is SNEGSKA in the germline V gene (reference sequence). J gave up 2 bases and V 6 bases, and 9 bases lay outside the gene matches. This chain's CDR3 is CSAPRPTGAYEQYF. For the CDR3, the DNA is TGCAGTGCCCCGCGCCCGACAGGGGCCTACGAGCAGTACTTC.

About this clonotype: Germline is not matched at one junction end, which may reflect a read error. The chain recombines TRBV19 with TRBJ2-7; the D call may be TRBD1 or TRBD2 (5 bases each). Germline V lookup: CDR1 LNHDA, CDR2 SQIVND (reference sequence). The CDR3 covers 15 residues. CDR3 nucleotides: TGTGCCAGTAGTATAGGGGGGACGCCCACCTACAAGCAGTACTTC. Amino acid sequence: CASSIGGTPTYKQYF.

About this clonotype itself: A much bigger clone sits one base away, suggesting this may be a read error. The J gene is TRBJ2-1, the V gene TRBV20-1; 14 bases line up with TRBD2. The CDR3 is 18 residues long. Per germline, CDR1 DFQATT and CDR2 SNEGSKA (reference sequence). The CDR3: CSARDGTSGRGTYNEQIF. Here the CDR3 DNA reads TGCAGTGCTAGAGACGGGACTAGCGGGAGAGGGACCTACAATGAGCAGATCTTC.

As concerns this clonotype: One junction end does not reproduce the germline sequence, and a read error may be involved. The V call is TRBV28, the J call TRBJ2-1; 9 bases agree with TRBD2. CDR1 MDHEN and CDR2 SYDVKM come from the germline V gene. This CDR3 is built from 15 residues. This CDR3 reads CVSSSSGSAYNEQFF. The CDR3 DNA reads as TGTGTCAGCAGTAGTAGCGGGAGCGCCTACAATGAGCAGTTCTTC.